A single TCR beta chain is shown here with its context. Its target is unknown. Authors' analysis steps: ImmunoSEQ output lacked quality scores and full-length reads, limiting matched filtering. Repertoires were generated with immunoSEQ multiplex PCR, while TCRdb's copy carries only in-frame clones and drops some. D and trimming were read from the DNA, whereas the V and J calls and clone size are those reported in that table. The table includes 2 million to 2.5 million clones, around 95% detected once. The sample originates from a study of shared clonotypes between healthy human individuals. Background on the study: The donor pool was made up of a couple of women and a few men aged 18 to 49. Broader study findings: Blood was the sole source, and tissue repertoires probably differ. Shared clonotypes across all four donors exceeded non-shared ones in generation probability.

The CDR3 length is 15 residues. The V and J ends lost 0 bases and 3 bases, in that order; junction bases with no gene match: 4. The germline gives CDR1 SGDLS, CDR2 YYNGEE. Sequencing was performed on naive CD4+ T cells sorted from blood. Stated subset: CD45RA+ positively selected. The TCR sequence derives from a man younger than 35 in good health. The chain has TRBV9 and TRBJ2-7; 9 bases map to TRBD2. The chain's CDR3 is CASSVGASGDYEQYF. In DNA, the CDR3 is TGTGCCAGCAGCGTAGGGGCTAGCGGGGACTACGAGCAGTACTTC.